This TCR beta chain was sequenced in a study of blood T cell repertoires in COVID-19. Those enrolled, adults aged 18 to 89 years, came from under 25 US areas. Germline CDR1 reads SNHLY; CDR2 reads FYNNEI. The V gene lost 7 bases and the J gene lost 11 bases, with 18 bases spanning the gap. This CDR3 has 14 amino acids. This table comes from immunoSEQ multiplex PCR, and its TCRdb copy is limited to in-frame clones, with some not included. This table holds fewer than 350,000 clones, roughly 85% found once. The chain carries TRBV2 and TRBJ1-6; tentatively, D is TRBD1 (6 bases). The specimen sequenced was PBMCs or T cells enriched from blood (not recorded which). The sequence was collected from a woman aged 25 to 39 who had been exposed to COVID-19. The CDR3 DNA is TGTGCCAGCAAACCACAGGGCGGAACGCCACCCCTCCACTTT. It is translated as CASKPQGGTPPLHF.